The present T cell receptor beta chain was sequenced within a study of blood T cell repertoires in COVID-19. Study-level information: The study drew acute and convalescent COVID-19 samples from the United States, Italy and Spain. The cDNA or gDNA used as material had been derived from T cells, B-cell-depleted T cells, or PBMCs.

V dropped 0 bases and J dropped 1 base, with 7 bases sitting between them. The CDR3 is 14 amino acids. Germline V lookup: CDR1 KGHSH, CDR2 LQKENI. The count of this clone is one. Clones were read by immunoSEQ multiplex PCR, and TCRdb kept only the in-frame ones, dropping some. The sample lists 200,000 to 250,000 clones, about 94% occurring once. This chain connects TRBV18 to TRBJ2-7, with unresolved D. The sequencing input was peripheral blood. This receptor was taken from a man between 60 and 70 years old with COVID-19, enrolled during active disease. As DNA, the CDR3 is TGTGCCAGCTCACCACCGTACAATTCCTACGAGCAGTACTTC. As protein: CASSPPYNSYEQYF.